The 8 T cell receptor beta chains given below trace back to one sample, sequenced in a study of response to subunit inactivated influenza vaccine. TCRdb processed the RT-PCR reads anew with MiXCR; each CDR3 protein has one entry. The sample lists about 570,000 distinct CDR3 sequences, around 11% seen once, with 8% to 13% in the top ten. The same data also went into a second study, on T cells expressing NK-cell markers. That source reports: Generation of TCR beta cDNA was performed by 5'RACE template switching incorporating UMIs.

Sequenced material: PBMCs from blood, taken on the day of vaccination. The receptor set was obtained from a man aged 45 to 65 who received an inactivated influenza vaccine.

In this sample, this clonotype turned up many times. Germline is not matched at one junction end, which may reflect a read error. The chain uses TRBV5-1 and TRBJ2-1; no firm D call. CDR1 is SGHRS and CDR2 is YFSETQ in the germline V gene. The CDR3 is made up of 15 amino acids. The CDR3 nucleotides read TGTGCCAGCAGCTTGGCGGAGAGCTCCTACAATGAGCAGTTCTTC. Protein: CASSLAESSYNEQFF. The variable domain in full, completed from reference TRBV5-1 and TRBJ2-1, reads KAGVTQTPRYLIKTRGQQVTLSCSPISGHRSVSWYQQTPGQGLQFLFEYFSETQRNKGNFPGRFSGRQFSNSRSEMNVSTLELGDSALYLCASSLAESSYNEQFFGPGTRLTVL.

This clonotype was detected a few times. The CDR3 DNA follows: TGCGCCAGCAGCTTGGTGGCTAGTGGAACAGATACGCAGTATTTT. Residues: CASSLVASGTDTQYF. The J gene is TRBJ2-3, the V gene TRBV5-1; D gene unclear. Germline lookup yields CDR1 SGHRS and CDR2 YFSETQ. CDR3 length: 15 amino acids. Trimming removed 0 bases from V and 3 bases from J, with 11 bases in between.

This chain joins TRBV12-3 or TRBV12-4 and TRBJ1-6; TRBD1 matches 8 bases. The CDR3 totals 15 residues. The ends lost 2 bases at V and 6 bases at J; junction bases unmatched: 3. The CDR3 region has the DNA TGTGCCAGCAGTTTAAGGACAGGGCTTAATTCACCCCTCCACTTT. It encodes CASSLRTGLNSPLHF.

This rearrangement joins TRBV27 to TRBJ2-7, with D possibly TRBD1 on 6 matching bases. Trimming left V 5 bases short and J 4 bases short, with 15 bases between. Looked up from germline, CDR1 is MNHEY and CDR2 is SMNVEV (reference sequence). CDR3 length: 14 amino acids. The DNA for the CDR3 is TGTGCCAGCAGTCCCGGGAAAGGGGGATACGAGCAGTACTTC. It encodes CASSPGKGGYEQYF.

Comments on this clonotype: Mismatch with germline at one junction end may stem from a read error. The genes are TRBV18 and TRBJ2-1; D perhaps matches TRBD2 (5 bases). The CDR3 spans 16 residues. CDR1 and CDR2 (germline): KGHSH, LQKENI. The CDR3 DNA follows: TGTGCCAGCTCCCTTAACGGGGTGAGCTCCTACAGTGAGCAGTTCTTC. It yields the protein CASSLNGVSSYSEQFF.

The chain is built from TRBV18 and TRBJ2-2; D might be TRBD1 (6 bases). V was cut by 0 bases and J by 5 bases, with 13 bases left in between. CDR1 and CDR2 (germline): KGHSH, LQKENI. This CDR3 contains 16 residues. Written as DNA, the CDR3 is TGTGCCAGCTCACCACCTCAGGGGTGGTCGACCGGGGAGCTGTTTTTT. Protein sequence: CASSPPQGWSTGELFF.

This clonotype was counted many times. The chain couples TRBV7-2 to TRBJ1-5, with D possibly matching TRBD1 (5 bases). V dropped 1 base and J dropped 6 bases, with 7 bases sitting between them. The CDR3 has 13 residues. From germline, CDR1 is SGHTA and CDR2 FQGNSA. CDR3 residues: CASSLGGTQPQHF. CDR3 DNA sequence: TGTGCCAGCAGCTTAGGTGGGACTCAGCCCCAGCATTTT. The variable domain in full, completed from reference TRBV7-2 and TRBJ1-5, reads GAGVSQSPSNKVTEKGKDVELRCDPISGHTALYWYRQSLGQGLEFLIYFQGNSAPDKSGLPSDRFSAERTGGSVSTLTIQRTQQEDSAVYLCASSLGGTQPQHFGDGTRLSIL.

This clonotype was picked up many times. The chain couples TRBV20-1 to TRBJ2-1; 9 nucleotides agree with TRBD2. This CDR3 comprises 14 residues. V gave up 3 bases and J gave up 4 bases; unmatched junction bases: 4. From germline, CDR1 is DFQATT and CDR2 SNEGSKA (reference sequence). CDR3 coding DNA: TGCAGTGCTAGGCGGACTAGCGTTTACAATGAGCAGTTCTTC. Its translation is CSARRTSVYNEQFF.